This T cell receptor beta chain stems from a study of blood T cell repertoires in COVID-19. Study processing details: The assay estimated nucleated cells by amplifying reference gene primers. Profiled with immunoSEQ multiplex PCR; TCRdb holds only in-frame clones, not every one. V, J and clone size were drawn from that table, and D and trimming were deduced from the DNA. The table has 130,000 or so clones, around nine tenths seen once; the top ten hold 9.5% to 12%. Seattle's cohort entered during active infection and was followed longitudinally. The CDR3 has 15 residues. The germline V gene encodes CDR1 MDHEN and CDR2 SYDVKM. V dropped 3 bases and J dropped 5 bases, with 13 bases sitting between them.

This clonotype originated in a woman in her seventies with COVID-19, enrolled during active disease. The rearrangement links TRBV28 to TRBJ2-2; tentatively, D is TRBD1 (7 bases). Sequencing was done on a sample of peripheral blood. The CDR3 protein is CASSLGGQITGELFF. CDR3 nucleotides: TGTGCCAGCAGTTTGGGGGGACAGATAACCGGGGAGCTGTTTTTT. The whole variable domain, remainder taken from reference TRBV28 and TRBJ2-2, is DVKVTQSSRYLVKRTGEKVFLECVQDMDHENMFWYRQDPGLGLRLIYFSYDVKMKEKGDIPEGYSVSREKKERFSLILESASTNQTSMYLCASSLGGQITGELFFGEGSRLTVL.